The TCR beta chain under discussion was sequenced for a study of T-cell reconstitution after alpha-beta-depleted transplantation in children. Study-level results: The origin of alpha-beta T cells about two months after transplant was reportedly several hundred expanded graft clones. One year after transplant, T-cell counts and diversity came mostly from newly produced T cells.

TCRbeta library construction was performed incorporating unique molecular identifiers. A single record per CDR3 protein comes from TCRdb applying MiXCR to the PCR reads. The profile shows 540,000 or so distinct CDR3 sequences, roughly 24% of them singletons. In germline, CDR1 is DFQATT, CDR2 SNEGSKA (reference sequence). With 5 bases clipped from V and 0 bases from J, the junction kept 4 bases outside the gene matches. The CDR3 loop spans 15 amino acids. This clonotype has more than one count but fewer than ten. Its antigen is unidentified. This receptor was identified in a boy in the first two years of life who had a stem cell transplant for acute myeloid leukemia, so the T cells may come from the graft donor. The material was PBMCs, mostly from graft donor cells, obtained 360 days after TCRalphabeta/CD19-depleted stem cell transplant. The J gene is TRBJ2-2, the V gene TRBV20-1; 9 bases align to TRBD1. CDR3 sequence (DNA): TGCAGTGCTCACCGGACAGGGGCGAACACCGGGGAGCTGTTTTTT. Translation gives CSAHRTGANTGELFF.